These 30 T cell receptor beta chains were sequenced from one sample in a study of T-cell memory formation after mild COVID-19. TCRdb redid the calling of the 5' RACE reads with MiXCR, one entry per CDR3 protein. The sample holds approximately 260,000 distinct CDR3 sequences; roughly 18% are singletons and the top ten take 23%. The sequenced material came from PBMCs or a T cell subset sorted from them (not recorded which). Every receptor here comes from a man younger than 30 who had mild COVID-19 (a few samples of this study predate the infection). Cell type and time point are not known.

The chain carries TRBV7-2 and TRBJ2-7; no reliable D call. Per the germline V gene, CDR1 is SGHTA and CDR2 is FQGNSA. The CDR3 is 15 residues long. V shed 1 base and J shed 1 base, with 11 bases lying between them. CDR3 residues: CASSLGSGLSYEQYF. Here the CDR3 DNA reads TGTGCCAGCAGCTTAGGGTCGGGCTTGTCCTACGAGCAGTACTTC. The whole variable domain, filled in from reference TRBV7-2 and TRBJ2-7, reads GAGVSQSPSNKVTEKGKDVELRCDPISGHTALYWYRQSLGQGLEFLIYFQGNSAPDKSGLPSDRFSAERTGGSVSTLTIQRTQQEDSAVYLCASSLGSGLSYEQYFGPGTRLTVT.

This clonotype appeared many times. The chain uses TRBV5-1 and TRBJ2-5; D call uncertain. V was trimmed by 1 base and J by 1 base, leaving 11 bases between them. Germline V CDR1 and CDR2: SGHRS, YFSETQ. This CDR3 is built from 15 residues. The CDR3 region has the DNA TGCGCCAGCAGCTTGAAGGGCCGGGCCCAAGAGACCCAGTACTTC. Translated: CASSLKGRAQETQYF.

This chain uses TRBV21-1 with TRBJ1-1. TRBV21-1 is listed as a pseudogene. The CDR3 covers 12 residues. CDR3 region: CASSKRDTEAFF. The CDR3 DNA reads TGTGCCAGCAGCAAAAGGGACACTGAAGCTTTCTTT.

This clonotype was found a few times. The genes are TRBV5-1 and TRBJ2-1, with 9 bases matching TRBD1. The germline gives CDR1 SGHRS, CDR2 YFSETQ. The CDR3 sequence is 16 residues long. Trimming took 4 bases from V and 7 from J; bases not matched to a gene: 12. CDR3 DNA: TGCGCCAGCAGCCTAAAAACAGGGGGCCTAGGAAATGAGCAGTTCTTC. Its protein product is CASSLKTGGLGNEQFF.

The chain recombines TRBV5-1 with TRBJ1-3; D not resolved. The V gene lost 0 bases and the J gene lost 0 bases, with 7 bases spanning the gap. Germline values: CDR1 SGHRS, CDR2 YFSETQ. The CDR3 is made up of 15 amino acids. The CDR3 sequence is CASSLVGGSGNTIYF. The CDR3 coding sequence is TGCGCCAGCAGCTTGGTCGGCGGCTCTGGAAACACCATATATTTT.

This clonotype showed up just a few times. The CDR3: CASTTGTGGNQPQHF. In nucleotides, the CDR3 is TGTGCCAGCACTACCGGGACAGGGGGCAATCAGCCCCAGCATTTT. The genes are TRBV6-2 or TRBV6-3 and TRBJ1-5; 10 nucleotides match TRBD1. The CDR3 runs to 15 residues. The J segment lost 2 bases and the V segment lost 7 bases, leaving 5 bases of the junction unmatched. CDR1 is MNHEY, CDR2 SVGEGT, per germline.

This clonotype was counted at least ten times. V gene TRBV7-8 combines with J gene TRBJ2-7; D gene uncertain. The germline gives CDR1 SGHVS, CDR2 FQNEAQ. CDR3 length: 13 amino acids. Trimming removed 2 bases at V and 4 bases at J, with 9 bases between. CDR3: CASSLIPRYEQYV. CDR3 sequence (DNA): TGTGCCAGCAGCTTAATCCCCCGATACGAGCAGTACGTC.

The CDR3 protein is CASSMGTDTQYF. The CDR3 bases are TGTGCCAGCAGCATGGGAACAGATACGCAGTATTTT. The chain uses TRBV5-4 and TRBJ2-3; D gene unclear. The CDR3 length is 12 residues. Germline values: CDR1 SGHNT, CDR2 YYREEE (reference sequence). The V end was cut by 4 bases, the J end by 3 bases, with 6 bases between.

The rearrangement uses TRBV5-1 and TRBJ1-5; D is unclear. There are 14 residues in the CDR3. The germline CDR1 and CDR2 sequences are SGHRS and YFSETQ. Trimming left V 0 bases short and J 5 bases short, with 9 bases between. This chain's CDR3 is CASSLDNRDQPQHF. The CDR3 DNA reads TGCGCCAGCAGCTTGGACAATCGGGATCAGCCCCAGCATTTT. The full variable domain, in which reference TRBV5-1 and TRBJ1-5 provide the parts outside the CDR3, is KAGVTQTPRYLIKTRGQQVTLSCSPISGHRSVSWYQQTPGQGLQFLFEYFSETQRNKGNFPGRFSGRQFSNSRSEMNVSTLELGDSALYLCASSLDNRDQPQHFGDGTRLSIL.

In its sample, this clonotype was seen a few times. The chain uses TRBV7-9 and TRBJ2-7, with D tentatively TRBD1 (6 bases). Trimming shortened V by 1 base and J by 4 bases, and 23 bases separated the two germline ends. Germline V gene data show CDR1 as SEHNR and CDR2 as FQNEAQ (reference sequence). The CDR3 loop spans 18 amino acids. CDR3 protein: CASSLEGRGGVKRYEQYF. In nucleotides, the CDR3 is TGTGCCAGCAGCTTAGAAGGCAGGGGTGGTGTGAAAAGGTACGAGCAGTACTTC.

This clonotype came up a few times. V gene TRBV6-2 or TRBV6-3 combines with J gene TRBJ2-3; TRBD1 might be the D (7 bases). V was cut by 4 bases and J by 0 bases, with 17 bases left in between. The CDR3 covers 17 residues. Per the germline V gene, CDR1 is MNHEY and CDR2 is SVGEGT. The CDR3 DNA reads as TGTGCCAGCAGTTCAATTCAGGGGGGTACTAGCACAGATACGCAGTATTTT. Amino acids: CASSSIQGGTSTDTQYF.

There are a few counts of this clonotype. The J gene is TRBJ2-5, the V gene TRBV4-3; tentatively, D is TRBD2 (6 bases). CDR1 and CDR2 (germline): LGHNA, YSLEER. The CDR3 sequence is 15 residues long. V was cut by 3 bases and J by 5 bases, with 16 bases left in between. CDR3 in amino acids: CASSQGGGVEETQYF. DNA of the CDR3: TGCGCCAGCAGCCAGGGAGGAGGGGTCGAGGAGACCCAGTACTTC.

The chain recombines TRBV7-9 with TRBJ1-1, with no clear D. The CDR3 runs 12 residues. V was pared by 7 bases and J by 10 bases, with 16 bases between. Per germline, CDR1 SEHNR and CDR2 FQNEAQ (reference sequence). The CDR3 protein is CASTPGREGAFF. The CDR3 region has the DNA TGTGCCAGCACTCCTGGGAGGGAGGGAGCTTTCTTT.

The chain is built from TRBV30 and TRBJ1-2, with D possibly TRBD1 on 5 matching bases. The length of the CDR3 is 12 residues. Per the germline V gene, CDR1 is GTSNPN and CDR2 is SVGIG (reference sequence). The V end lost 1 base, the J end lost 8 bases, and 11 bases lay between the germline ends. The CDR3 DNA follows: TGTGCCTGGAGTGACCAGGGTTACGGCTACACCTTC. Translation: CAWSDQGYGYTF.

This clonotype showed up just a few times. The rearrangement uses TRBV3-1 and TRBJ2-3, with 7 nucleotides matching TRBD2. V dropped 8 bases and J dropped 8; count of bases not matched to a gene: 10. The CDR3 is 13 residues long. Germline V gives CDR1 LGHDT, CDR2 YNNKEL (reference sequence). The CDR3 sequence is CASQGLPAPTQYF. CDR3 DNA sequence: TGTGCCAGCCAGGGACTACCCGCACCTACGCAGTATTTT.

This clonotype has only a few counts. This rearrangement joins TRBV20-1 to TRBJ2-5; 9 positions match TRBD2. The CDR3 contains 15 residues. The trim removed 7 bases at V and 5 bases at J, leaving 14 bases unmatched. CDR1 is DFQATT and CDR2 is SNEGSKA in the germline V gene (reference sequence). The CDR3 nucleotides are TGCAGTGGGCTAGAATCCGGGACTAGCAAGGAGACCCAGTACTTC. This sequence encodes CSGLESGTSKETQYF.

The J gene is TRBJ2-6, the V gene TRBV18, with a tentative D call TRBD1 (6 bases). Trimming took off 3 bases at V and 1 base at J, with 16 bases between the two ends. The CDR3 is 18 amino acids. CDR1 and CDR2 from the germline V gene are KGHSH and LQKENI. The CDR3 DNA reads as TGTGCCAGCTCACCTTTCCCGGGACAAGAGTCTGGGGCCAACGTCCTGACTTTC. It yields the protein CASSPFPGQESGANVLTF.

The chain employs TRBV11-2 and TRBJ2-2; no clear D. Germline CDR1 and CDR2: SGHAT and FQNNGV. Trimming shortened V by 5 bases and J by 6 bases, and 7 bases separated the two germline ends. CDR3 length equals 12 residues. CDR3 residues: CASSPESGELFF. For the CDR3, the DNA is TGTGCCAGCAGCCCGGAGTCCGGGGAGCTGTTTTTT.

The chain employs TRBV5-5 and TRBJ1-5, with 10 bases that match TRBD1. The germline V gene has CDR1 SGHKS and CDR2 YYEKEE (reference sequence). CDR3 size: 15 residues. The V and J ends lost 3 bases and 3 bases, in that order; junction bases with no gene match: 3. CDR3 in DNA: TGTGCCAGCAGCTGGACAGGGGGGGTCAATCAGCCCCAGCATTTT. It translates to CASSWTGGVNQPQHF.

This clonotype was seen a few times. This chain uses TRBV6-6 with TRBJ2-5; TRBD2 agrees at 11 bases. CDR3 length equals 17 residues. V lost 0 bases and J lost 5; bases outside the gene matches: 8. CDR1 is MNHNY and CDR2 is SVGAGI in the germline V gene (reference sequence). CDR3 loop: CASSYSTSGGPRETQYF. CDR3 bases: TGTGCCAGCAGTTACTCTACTAGCGGGGGCCCGCGGGAGACCCAGTACTTC.

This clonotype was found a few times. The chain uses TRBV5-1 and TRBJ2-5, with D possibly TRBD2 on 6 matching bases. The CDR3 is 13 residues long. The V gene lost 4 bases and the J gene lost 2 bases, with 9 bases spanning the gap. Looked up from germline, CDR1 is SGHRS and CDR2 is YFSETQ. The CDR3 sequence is CASSGEVQETQYF. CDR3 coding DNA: TGCGCCAGCAGCGGGGAGGTACAAGAGACCCAGTACTTC.

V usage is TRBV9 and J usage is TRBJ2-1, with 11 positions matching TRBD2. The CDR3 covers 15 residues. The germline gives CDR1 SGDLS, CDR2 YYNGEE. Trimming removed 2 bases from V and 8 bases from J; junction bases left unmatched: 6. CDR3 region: CASSVASGGLDEQFF. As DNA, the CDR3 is TGTGCCAGCAGCGTGGCTAGCGGGGGGTTGGATGAGCAGTTCTTC.

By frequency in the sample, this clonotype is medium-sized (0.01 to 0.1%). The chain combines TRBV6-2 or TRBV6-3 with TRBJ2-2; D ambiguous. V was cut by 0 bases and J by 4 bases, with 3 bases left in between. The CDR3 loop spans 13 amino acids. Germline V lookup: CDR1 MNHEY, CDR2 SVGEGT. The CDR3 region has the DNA TGTGCCAGCAGTTACTCGACCACCGGGGAGCTGTTTTTT. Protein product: CASSYSTTGELFF.

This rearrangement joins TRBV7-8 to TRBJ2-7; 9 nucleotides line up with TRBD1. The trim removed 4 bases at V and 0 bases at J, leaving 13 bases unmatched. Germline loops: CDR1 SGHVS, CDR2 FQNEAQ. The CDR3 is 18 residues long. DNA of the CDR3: TGTGCCAGCAGCTCAGCCCGGGACAGGGTAAGGAGCTCCTACGAGCAGTACTTC. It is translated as CASSSARDRVRSSYEQYF.

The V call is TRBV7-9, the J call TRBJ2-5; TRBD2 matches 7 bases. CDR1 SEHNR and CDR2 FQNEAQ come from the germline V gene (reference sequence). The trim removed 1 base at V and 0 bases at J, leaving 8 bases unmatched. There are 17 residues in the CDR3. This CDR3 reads CASSLGLGLADQETQYF. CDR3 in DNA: TGTGCCAGCAGCTTAGGCCTCGGGCTAGCGGACCAAGAGACCCAGTACTTC.

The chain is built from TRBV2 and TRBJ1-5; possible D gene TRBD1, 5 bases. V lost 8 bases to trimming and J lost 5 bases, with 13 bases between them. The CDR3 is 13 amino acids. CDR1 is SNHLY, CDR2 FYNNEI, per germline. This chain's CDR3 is CASLGRGDQPQHF. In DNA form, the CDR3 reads TGTGCCAGCCTCGGACGGGGCGATCAGCCCCAGCATTTT.

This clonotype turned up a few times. The DNA for the CDR3 is TGTGCCAGCAGCCAAGAGACAGAAGCTTTCTTT. This gives the protein CASSQETEAFF. This chain connects TRBV3-1 to TRBJ1-1; D is unresolved. CDR1 is LGHDT and CDR2 is YNNKEL in the germline V gene (reference sequence). The V end lost 0 bases, the J end lost 8 bases, and 4 bases lay between the germline ends. The CDR3 totals 11 residues.

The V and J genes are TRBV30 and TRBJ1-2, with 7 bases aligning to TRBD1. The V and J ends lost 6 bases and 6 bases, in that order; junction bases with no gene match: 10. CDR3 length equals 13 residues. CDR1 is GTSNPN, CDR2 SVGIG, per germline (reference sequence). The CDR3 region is CACRSGTDNGYTF. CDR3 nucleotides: TGTGCCTGTAGATCCGGGACAGATAATGGCTACACCTTC.

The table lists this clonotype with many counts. The CDR3 bases are TGTGCCACCCAGGATGCTGGAGAGACCCAGTACTTC. Amino acid sequence: CATQDAGETQYF. The V and J genes are TRBV2 and TRBJ2-5, with D uncertain. There are 12 residues in the CDR3. Trimming stripped 10 bases from V and 4 bases from J, with 13 bases between. CDR1 and CDR2 from the germline V gene are SNHLY and FYNNEI.

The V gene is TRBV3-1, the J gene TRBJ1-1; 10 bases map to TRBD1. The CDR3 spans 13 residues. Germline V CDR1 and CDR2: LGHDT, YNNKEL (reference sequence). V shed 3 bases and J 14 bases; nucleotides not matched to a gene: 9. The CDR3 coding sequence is TGTGCCAGCAGCCAGACAGGGGGCCTGAAGCCGTTCTTT. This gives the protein CASSQTGGLKPFF.